This TCR beta chain was found in a study of shared clonotypes between healthy human individuals (dated by TCRdb to the early 2020s). Background for the entire study: A few men and two women, aged 18 to 49 years, made up the cohort. For each donor, CD4 naive and CD4 memory were each run on three plates, CD8 naive on two plates, and CD8 memory on one plate. To estimate repertoire size and how much clonotype sharing occurs between individuals, the study deeply sequenced the blood TCR repertoires of roughly 5 healthy adults. To increase sequencing depth and limit assay-specific biases, different laboratories used diverse techniques to prepare libraries and sequence TCR repertoires. Each donor's leukapheresis produced roughly between about 0.85 and 10 billion PBMCs.

The paper as a whole reports these results and caveats: Sampling was limited to blood, and TCR repertoires in tissue likely differ from TCR repertoires in blood. Higher generation probabilities were observed for clonotypes shared by all four sorted-subset donors than for non-shared clonotypes. The small number of donors limited the genetic and exposure-history diversity represented. Naive subsets generally had larger estimated clonotype richness than memory subsets. Across a handful of donors, about 5.2% of naive CD4, around 3.5% of naive CD8, about 2% of memory CD4, and approximately 0.4% of memory CD8 clonotypes were shared. Rarefaction of sorted-subset datasets indicated incomplete sequencing despite the large sequencing depth. Pairwise subsampling indicated that sequencing depth was expected to affect the degree of clonotype sharing among donors.

Donors were healthy HIV-negative adults with no recently reported acute infections or vaccinations. Every donor was a Caucasian adult living in Nashville, Tennessee, USA. CD4+ T cells were enriched through magnetic negative selection, after which naive cells were positively selected on CD45RA and the remaining negative fraction served as the memory subset. Blood was obtained by leukapheresis, after which PBMCs were separated by Ficoll-Histopaque density gradient centrifugation and cryopreserved in liquid nitrogen vapor phase. Analytical flow cytometry was used to check the purity and quantity of each magnetically sorted T cell population. Each sorted fraction had its genomic DNA isolated and then quantified by UV absorbance on a Nanodrop 2000c. Using the deep immunoSEQ assay, multiplex PCR amplified TCR CDR3 regions from genomic DNA. Genomic DNA extracted from each cell subset was distributed evenly over all wells of several immunoSEQ 96-well plates, and each plate served as one replicate. For sorted subsets, around 200 ng genomic DNA, equal to tens of thousands of T cell genomes, was loaded into each replicate PCR. Purified libraries were quantified with a Qubit 3.0 fluorometer, sized on a Bioanalyzer 2100, and re-quantified with the KAPA Library Quantification kit. A separate single-read 150-cycle Illumina NextSeq 550 flow cell was used to sequence each immunoSEQ 96-well plate. As for the authors' bioinformatics: Because the immunoSEQ output included only junctional sequences and no quality scores, the filtering could not be the same as the filtering used for full-length reads. Sequences were annotated with PyIR, a Python wrapper for IgBLAST v1.9, and V/J genes and CDR3 were assigned using IMGT germline references. Reads with weak V/J assignments (E-value above 1e-6), missing CDR3, stop codons, out-of-frame junctions, or ambiguous translated residues were removed. V3J clonotypes were defined as sequences sharing the same inferred V gene, J gene, and CDR3 amino acid sequence. The percentage overlap between two repertoires was calculated by dividing the number of shared unique clonotypes by the size of the smaller repertoire. Three approaches were used to assess repertoire richness: RTK rarefaction, the Chao1 estimator, and Recon v2.1 estimates of unobserved clonotypes. OLGA was used to compute generation probabilities for all TCRbeta clonotypes that the gDNA method yielded from a few donors. The table was pulled from immuneACCESS by TCRdb, which kept in-frame rearrangements only. Such tables lose some clones; where checked, under half of the loss comes from unresolved V genes, and the rest has no known cause. V, J and clone size were drawn from that table, and D and trimming were deduced from the DNA. The sample has some 1.1 million clones on record, approximately 75% of them singletons. About 0.89% of the sample is taken by the ten largest.

About this clone itself: Its antigen target is currently unknown. The sample holds no much larger clone one base away, and base qualities are not on file.

V is cut by 6 bases and J by 7 bases, and the space between the germline ends is 11 bases. Counted from cysteine to phenylalanine, this CDR3 has 12 amino acids. Of all the DNA, just the CDR3 is kept, 36 bases in frame from base 1. In the germline V gene, CDR1 corresponds to MDHEN and CDR2 to SYDVKM. The rearranged segments are TRBV28 and TRBJ2-3; the D gene cannot be resolved reliably. This TCR was sampled from a young man in good health. Some clones in this sample may be carry-over from other donors' samples. The sequencing sample was made of memory CD4+ T cells from PBMCs. The sample's cell subset or site label, decoded: CD45RA-negative fraction. Read as DNA, the sequence is TGTGCCAGCAGGGGCCTACAAAATACGCAGTATTTT. It specifies CASRGLQNTQYF.